The next 10 T cell receptor beta chains were all read from a single sample in a study of T cell responses to AZD1222 COVID-19 vaccine. Repertoires were generated with immunoSEQ multiplex PCR, while TCRdb's copy carries only in-frame clones and drops some. The sample carries approximately 110,000 clones, over 75% recorded once. This specimen consisted of peripheral blood, obtained on day 0 of MenACWY control vaccination. The source is an adult in good health.

The chain has TRBV9 and TRBJ2-1; 8 bases match TRBD2. Trimming removed 0 bases from V and 4 bases from J; junction bases left unmatched: 12. The CDR3 is 18 residues long. The germline gives CDR1 SGDLS, CDR2 YYNGEE. Here the CDR3 DNA reads TGTGCCAGCAGCGTAGGATATAGCGGGATTGGGATTTACAATGAGCAGTTCTTC. Protein sequence: CASSVGYSGIGIYNEQFF.

The chain has TRBV10-3 and TRBJ2-2; possibly TRBD1 or TRBD2 for D (6 bases each). The CDR3 contains 14 residues. The germline CDR1 and CDR2 sequences are ENHRY and SYGVKD. The ends were cut back, 4 bases at V and 6 bases at J, with 12 bases in the middle. As DNA, the CDR3 is TGTGCCATCAGTGCCGGGGGCGCCGCCGGGGAGCTGTTTTTT. The encoded protein is CAISAGGAAGELFF.

This chain links TRBV13 with TRBJ1-5; D is perhaps TRBD1 (5 bases). CDR3 length: 13 residues. Between the trimmed V and J ends, which lost 5 bases and 2 bases, there was a span of 7 bases. CDR1 is PRHDT, CDR2 FYEKMQ, per germline (reference sequence). Here the CDR3 DNA reads TGTGCCAGCAGCGCGGGGGGCAATCAGCCCCAGCATTTT. It specifies CASSAGGNQPQHF. Combining the CDR3 with reference TRBV13 and TRBJ1-5 gives the whole variable domain AAGVIQSPRHLIKEKRETATLKCYPIPRHDTVYWYQQGPGQDPQFLISFYEKMQSDKGSIPDRFSAQQFSDYHSELNMSSLELGDSALYFCASSAGGNQPQHFGDGTRLSIL.

The V and J genes are TRBV5-8 and TRBJ1-5; possible D gene TRBD1, 6 bases. This CDR3 has 15 residues. Deletions cut 4 bases from V and 4 bases from J, with 15 bases between. CDR1 and CDR2 (germline): SGHTS, YDEGEE. Written as DNA, the CDR3 is TGTGCCAGCAGCCGCAGACAGGTCCTAAATCAGCCCCAGCATTTT. This translates into CASSRRQVLNQPQHF.

V and J are TRBV6-5 and TRBJ1-1, with 7 bases fitting TRBD1. The CDR3 spans 13 residues. Germline CDR1 is MNHEY and CDR2 is SVGAGI. Trimming cost V 6 bases and J 4 bases; bases outside gene matches: 5. The CDR3 region has the DNA TGTGCCAGCAGACAGGGGCAGGTCACTGAAGCTTTCTTT. Amino acids: CASRQGQVTEAFF.

The chain carries TRBV2 and TRBJ2-2, with a weak D call TRBD1 (6 bases). The CDR3 has 13 amino acids. Trimming removed 8 bases from V and 4 bases from J, with 11 bases in between. Germline CDR1 is SNHLY and CDR2 is FYNNEI. The CDR3 protein is CASRGQITGELFF. CDR3 nucleotides: TGTGCCAGCCGCGGACAGATCACCGGGGAGCTGTTTTTT.

This chain links TRBV9 with TRBJ2-3, with a possible D match to TRBD1 (6 bases). V lost 4 bases and J lost 0, with 18 bases in between. This CDR3 spans 17 amino acids. Germline V lookup: CDR1 SGDLS, CDR2 YYNGEE. The CDR3 nucleotides are TGTGCCAGCAGCCCCAGCTGGACAGCAACTAGCACAGATACGCAGTATTTT. It is translated as CASSPSWTATSTDTQYF.

This clone has more than one count but fewer than ten. This sequence joins TRBV13 and TRBJ2-7; TRBD2 matches at 13 bases. The germline gives CDR1 PRHDT, CDR2 FYEKMQ (reference sequence). The trim removed 7 bases at V and 4 bases at J, leaving 7 bases unmatched. The CDR3 is made up of 15 amino acids. CDR3 region: CASNKGTSGAYEQYF. The CDR3 DNA reads TGTGCCAGCAACAAGGGGACTAGCGGGGCTTACGAGCAGTACTTC.

The V and J genes are TRBV2 and TRBJ2-1; 11 bases fit TRBD2. Germline trimming cut 8 bases from V and 6 bases from J; bases unmatched to any gene: 9. CDR1 is SNHLY, CDR2 FYNNEI, per germline. This CDR3 is 15 amino acids long. The chain's CDR3 is CASEWVAGGPNEQFF. DNA of the CDR3: TGTGCCAGCGAGTGGGTAGCGGGGGGGCCCAATGAGCAGTTCTTC.

This chain links TRBV7-3 with TRBJ1-6, with D tentatively TRBD1 (5 bases). This CDR3 region has 14 residues. The V and J ends lost 5 bases and 6 bases respectively, with 11 bases between them. The germline gives CDR1 SGHTA, CDR2 FQGTGA. For the CDR3, the DNA is TGTGCCAGCAGCCAGGGAAGCCTTAATTCACCCCTCCACTTT. Protein sequence: CASSQGSLNSPLHF.